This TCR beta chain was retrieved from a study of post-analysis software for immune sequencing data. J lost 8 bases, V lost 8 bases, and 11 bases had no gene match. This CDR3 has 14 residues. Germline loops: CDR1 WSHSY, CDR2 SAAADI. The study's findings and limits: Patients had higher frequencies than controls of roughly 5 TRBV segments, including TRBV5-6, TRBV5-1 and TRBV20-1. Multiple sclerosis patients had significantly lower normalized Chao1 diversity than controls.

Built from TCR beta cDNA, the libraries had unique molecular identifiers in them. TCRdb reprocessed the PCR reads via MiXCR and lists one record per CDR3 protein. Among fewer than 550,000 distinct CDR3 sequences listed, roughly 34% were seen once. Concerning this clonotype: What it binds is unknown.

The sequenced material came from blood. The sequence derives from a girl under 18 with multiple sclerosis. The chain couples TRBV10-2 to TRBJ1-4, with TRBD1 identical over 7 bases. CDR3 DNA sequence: TGCGCCAGCGGCAGGGGGACACCAACCGAAAAACTGTTTTTT. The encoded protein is CASGRGTPTEKLFF.